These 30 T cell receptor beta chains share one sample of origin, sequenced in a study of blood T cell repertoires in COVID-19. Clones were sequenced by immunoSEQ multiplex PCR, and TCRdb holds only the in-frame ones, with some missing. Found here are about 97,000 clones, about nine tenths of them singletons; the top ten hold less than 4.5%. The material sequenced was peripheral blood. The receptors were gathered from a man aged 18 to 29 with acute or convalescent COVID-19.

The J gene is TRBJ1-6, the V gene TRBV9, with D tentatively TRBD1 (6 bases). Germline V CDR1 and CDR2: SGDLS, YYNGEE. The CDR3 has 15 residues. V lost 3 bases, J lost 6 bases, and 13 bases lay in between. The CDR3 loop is CASSADRSGNSPLHF. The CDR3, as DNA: TGTGCCAGCAGCGCAGACAGGTCCGGTAATTCACCCCTCCACTTT.

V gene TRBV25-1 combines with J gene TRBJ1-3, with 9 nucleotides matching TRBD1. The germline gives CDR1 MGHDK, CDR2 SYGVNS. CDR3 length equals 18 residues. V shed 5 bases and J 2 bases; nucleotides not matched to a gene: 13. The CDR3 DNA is TGTGCCAGCAGTTCCGGGACAGGGACTTGGATTACTGGAAACACCATATATTTT. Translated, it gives CASSSGTGTWITGNTIYF.

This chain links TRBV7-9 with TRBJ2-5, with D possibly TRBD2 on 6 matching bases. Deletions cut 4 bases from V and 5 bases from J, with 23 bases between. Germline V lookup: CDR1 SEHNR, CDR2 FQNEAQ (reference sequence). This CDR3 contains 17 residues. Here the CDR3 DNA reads TGTGCCAGCAGCTCACGGGGTGTTGGGCCGGCGGGGGAGACCCAGTACTTC. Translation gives CASSSRGVGPAGETQYF.

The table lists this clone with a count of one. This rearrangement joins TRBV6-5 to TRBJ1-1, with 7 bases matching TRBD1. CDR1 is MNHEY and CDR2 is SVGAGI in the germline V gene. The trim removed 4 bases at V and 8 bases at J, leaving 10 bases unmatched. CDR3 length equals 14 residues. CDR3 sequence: CASSSRTGWFEAFF. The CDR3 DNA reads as TGTGCCAGCAGTTCAAGGACAGGATGGTTCGAAGCTTTCTTT.

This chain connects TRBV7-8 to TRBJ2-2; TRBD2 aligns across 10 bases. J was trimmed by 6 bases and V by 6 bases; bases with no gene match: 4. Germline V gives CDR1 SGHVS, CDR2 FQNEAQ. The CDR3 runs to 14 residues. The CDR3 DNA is TGTGCCAGCAGGGTAGGACTAGCGGCCGGGGAGCTGTTTTTT. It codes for CASRVGLAAGELFF.

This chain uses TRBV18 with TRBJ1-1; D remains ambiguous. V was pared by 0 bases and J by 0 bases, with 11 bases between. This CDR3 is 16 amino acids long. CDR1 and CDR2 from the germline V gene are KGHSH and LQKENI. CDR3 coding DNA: TGTGCCAGCTCACCACCAGGACTGGGTATGAACACTGAAGCTTTCTTT. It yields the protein CASSPPGLGMNTEAFF.

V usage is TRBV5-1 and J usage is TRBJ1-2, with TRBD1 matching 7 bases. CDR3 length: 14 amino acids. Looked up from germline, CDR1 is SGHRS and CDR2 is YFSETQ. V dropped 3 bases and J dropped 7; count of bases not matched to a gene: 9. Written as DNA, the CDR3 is TGCGCCAGCAGCTCGATAGGGACAGACGGTGGCTACACCTTC. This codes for CASSSIGTDGGYTF.

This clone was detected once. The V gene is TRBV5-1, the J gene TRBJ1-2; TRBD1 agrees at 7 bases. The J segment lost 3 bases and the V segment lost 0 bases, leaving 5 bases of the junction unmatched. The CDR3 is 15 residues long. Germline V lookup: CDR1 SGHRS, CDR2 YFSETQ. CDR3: CASSLEGAGDYGYTF. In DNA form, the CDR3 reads TGCGCCAGCAGCTTGGAGGGGGCAGGGGACTATGGCTACACCTTC.

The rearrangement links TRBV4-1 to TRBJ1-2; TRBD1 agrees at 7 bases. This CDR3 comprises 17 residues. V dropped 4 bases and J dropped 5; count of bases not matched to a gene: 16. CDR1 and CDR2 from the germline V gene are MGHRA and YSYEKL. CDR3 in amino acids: CASSPVRTGRHGYGYTF. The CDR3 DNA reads TGCGCCAGCAGCCCAGTCAGGACAGGACGACATGGGTATGGCTACACCTTC.

CDR3 nucleotides: TGTGCCAGCAGCCCCGAGGCACGATCTTTGAGGGCGGAGACCCAGTACTTC. Amino acids: CASSPEARSLRAETQYF. The rearrangement links TRBV3-1 (or the pseudogene TRBV3-2) to TRBJ2-5; possibly TRBD2 for D (5 bases). There are 17 residues in the CDR3. V gave up 4 bases and J gave up 5 bases, with 23 bases separating them. CDR1 LGHDT and CDR2 YNNKEL come from the germline V gene (reference sequence).

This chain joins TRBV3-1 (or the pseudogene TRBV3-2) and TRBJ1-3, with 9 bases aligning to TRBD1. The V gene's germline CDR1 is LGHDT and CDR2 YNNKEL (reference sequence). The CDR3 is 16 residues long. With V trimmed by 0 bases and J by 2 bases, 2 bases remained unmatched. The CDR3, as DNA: TGTGCCAGCAGCCAAGATAGGACAGGGGCTGGAAACACCATATATTTT. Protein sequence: CASSQDRTGAGNTIYF.

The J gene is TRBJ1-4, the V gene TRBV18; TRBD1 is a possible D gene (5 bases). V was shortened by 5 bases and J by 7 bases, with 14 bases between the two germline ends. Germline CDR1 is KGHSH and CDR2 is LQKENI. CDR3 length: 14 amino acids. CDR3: CASSSQQDGEKLFF. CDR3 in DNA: TGTGCCAGCTCATCGCAACAGGACGGTGAAAAACTGTTTTTT. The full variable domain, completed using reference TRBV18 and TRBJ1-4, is NAGVMQNPRHLVRRRGQEARLRCSPMKGHSHVYWYRQLPEEGLKFMVYLQKENIIDESGMPKERFSAEFPKEGPSILRIQQVVRGDSAAYFCASSSQQDGEKLFFGSGTQLSVL.

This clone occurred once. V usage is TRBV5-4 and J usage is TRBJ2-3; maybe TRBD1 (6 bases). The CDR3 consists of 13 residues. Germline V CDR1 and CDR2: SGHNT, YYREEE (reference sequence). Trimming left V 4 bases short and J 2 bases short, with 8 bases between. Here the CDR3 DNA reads TGTGCCAGCAGCCGGGACAACACAGATACGCAGTATTTT. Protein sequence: CASSRDNTDTQYF.

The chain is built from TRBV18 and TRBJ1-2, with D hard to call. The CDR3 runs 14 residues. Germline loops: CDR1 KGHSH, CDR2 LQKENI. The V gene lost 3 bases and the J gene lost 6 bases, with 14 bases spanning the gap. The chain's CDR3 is CASSPMVPSNGYTF. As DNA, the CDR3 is TGTGCCAGCTCACCGATGGTTCCGAGTAATGGCTACACCTTC.

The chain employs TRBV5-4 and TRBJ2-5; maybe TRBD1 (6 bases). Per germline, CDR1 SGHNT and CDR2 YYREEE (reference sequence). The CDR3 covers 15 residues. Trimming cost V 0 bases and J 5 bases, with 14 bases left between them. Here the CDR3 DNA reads TGTGCCAGCAGCTTGGCCAATTCCAGGGGTGAGACCCAGTACTTC. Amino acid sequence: CASSLANSRGETQYF.

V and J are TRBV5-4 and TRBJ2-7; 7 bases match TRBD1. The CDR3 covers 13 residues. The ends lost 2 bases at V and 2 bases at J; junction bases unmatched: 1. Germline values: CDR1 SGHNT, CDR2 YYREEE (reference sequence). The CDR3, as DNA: TGTGCCAGCAGCTTTGGGACAGCCTACGAGCAGTACTTC. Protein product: CASSFGTAYEQYF.

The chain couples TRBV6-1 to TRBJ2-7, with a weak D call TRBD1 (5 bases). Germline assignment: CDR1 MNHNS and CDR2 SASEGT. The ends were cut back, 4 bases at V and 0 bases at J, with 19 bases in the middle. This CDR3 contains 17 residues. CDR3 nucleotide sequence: TGTGCCAGCAGTGTAAGGGCTTGGGGCCCGGACTCCTACGAGCAGTACTTC. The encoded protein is CASSVRAWGPDSYEQYF.

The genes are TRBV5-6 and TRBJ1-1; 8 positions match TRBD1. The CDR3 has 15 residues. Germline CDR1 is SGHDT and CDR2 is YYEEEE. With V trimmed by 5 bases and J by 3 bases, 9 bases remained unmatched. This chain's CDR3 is CASRRTGGTDTEAFF. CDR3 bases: TGTGCCAGCAGACGTACAGGGGGTACCGACACTGAAGCTTTCTTT.

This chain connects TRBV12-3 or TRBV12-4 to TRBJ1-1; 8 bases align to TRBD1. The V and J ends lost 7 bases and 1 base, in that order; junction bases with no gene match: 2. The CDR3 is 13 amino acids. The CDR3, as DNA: TGTGCCAGCAAAGGGACAGGGAACACTGAAGCTTTCTTT. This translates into CASKGTGNTEAFF.

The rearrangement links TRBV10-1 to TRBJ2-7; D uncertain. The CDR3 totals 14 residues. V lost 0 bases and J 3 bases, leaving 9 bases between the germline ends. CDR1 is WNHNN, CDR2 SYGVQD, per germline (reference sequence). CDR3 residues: CASSESGSFYEQYF. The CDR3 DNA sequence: TGCGCCAGCAGTGAGTCGGGCAGCTTCTACGAGCAGTACTTC.

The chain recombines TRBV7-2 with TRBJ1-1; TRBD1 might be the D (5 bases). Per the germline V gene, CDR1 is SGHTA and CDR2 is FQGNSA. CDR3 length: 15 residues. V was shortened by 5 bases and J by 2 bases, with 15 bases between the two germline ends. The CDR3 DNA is TGTGCCAGCAGCCCCCAGACAGTTAAAAACACTGAAGCTTTCTTT. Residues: CASSPQTVKNTEAFF.

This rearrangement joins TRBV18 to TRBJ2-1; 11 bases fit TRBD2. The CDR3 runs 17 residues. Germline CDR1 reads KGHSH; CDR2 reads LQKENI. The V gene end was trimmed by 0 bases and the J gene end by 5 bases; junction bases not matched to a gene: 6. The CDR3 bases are TGTGCCAGCTCACCACCCACTAGCGGGAGTCGGGACAATGAGCAGTTCTTC. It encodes CASSPPTSGSRDNEQFF.

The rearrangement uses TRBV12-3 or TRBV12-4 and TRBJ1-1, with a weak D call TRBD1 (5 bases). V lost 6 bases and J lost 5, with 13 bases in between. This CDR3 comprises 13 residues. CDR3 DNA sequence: TGTGCCAGCAGCCCCGCTGGGGGGACTGAAGCTTTCTTT. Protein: CASSPAGGTEAFF.

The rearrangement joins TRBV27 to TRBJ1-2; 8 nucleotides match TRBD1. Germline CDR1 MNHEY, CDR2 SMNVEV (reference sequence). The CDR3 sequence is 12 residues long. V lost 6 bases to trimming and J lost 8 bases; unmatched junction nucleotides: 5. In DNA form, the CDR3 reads TGTGCCAGCAGGGACAGGGAAGGGGGCTACACCTTC. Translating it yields CASRDREGGYTF.

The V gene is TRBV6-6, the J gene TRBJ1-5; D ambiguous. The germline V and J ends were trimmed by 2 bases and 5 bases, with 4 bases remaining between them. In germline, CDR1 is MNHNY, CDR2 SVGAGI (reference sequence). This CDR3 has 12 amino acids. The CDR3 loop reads CASSYADQPQHF. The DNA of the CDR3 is TGTGCCAGCAGTTACGCAGATCAGCCCCAGCATTTT.

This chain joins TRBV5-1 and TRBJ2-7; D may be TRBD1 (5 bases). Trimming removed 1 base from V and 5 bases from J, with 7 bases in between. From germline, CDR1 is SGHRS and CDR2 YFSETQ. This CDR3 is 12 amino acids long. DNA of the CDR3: TGCGCCAGCAGCTTGTTCAGGGACGAGCAGTACTTC. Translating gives CASSLFRDEQYF.

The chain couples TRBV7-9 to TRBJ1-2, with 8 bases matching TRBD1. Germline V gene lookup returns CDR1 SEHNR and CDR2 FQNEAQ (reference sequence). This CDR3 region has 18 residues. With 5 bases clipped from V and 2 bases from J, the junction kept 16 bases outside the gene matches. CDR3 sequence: CASSQGVFGTGSNYGYTF. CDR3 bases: TGTGCCAGCAGCCAGGGGGTATTCGGGACAGGCTCCAACTATGGCTACACCTTC.

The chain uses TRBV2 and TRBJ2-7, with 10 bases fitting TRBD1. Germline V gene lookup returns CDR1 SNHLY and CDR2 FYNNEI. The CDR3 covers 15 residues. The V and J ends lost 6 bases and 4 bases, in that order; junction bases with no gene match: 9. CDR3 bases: TGTGCCAGCAGGGCCGGACAGGGGGGTAGATACGAGCAGTACTTC. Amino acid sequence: CASRAGQGGRYEQYF.

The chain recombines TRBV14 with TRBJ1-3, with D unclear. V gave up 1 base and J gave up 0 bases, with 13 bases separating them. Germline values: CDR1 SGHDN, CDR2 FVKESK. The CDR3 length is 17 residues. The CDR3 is CASSQVGTTYSGNTIYF. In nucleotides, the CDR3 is TGTGCCAGCAGCCAAGTAGGCACTACCTACTCTGGAAACACCATATATTTT.

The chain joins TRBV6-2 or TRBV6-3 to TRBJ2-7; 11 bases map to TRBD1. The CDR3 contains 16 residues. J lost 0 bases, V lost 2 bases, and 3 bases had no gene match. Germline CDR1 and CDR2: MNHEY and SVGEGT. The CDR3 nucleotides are TGTGCCAGCAGTTACCGGACAGGGGGCGACTCCTACGAGCAGTACTTC. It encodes CASSYRTGGDSYEQYF.